This T cell receptor (beta chain) was found in a study of cytomegalovirus exposure and HLA in healthy donors. Study at large: The 100 to 150 validation repertoires and the approximately 700 first-cohort repertoires shared a platform, a later analysis reported.

Trimming pared 5 bases from V and 8 bases from J, leaving 12 bases between. This CDR3 contains 13 residues. The germline CDR1 and CDR2 sequences are PRHDT and FYEKMQ (reference sequence). These donors were members of the approximately 110-subject validation cohort, a group separate from the roughly 670-subject first cohort. Data came from immunoSEQ multiplex PCR; TCRdb stores just in-frame clones and leaves some out. The sample records approximately 130,000 clones, over 85% being singletons. The receptor was isolated from a woman under 30 in good health and CMV-seronegative. Sequenced sample: PBMCs. J is TRBJ2-2 and V is TRBV13, with D possibly TRBD2 on 5 matching bases. CDR3 DNA sequence: TGTGCCAGCAGCGAGGGAGATCCGGGGGAGCTGTTTTTT. As protein: CASSEGDPGELFF.